Listed below are T cell receptor beta chains from one sample, sequenced in a study of blood T cell repertoires in COVID-19. Profiled with immunoSEQ multiplex PCR; TCRdb holds only in-frame clones, not every one. The sample holds 250,000 to 350,000 clones, 87% seen once. Sequenced: PBMCs or T cells enriched from blood (not recorded which). The source is a young woman who had recovered from COVID-19. Both conserved end residues are part of each CDR3. D genes are given only for firm matches. Clone size is given for some rows only: seen once, a few or many times, or a class if the clone is expanded.

D	size	J	V	DNA	CDR3
.	.	TRBJ2-1	TRBV9	TGTGCCAGCAGCGACGGGGGCTCCTACAATGAGCAGTTCTTC	CASSDGGSYNEQFF
.	.	TRBJ2-3	TRBV9	TGTGCCAGCAGCGTAGGAATTCTAGCCCCTGATACGCAGTATTTT	CASSVGILAPDTQYF
.	.	TRBJ1-1	TRBV6-5	TGTGCCAGCAGGGGCACGGGACAACTCACTGAAGCTTTCTTT	CASRGTGQLTEAFF
TRBD2	.	TRBJ2-7	TRBV5-4	TGTGCCAGCAGCTTGATGGGACTAGAGATCCACGAGCAGTACTTC	CASSLMGLEIHEQYF
TRBD1	.	TRBJ1-5	TRBV30	TGTGCCTGGAGCGTCGGGACAGATCAGCCCCAGCATTTT	CAWSVGTDQPQHF
TRBD1	few	TRBJ1-5	TRBV6-5	TGTGCCAGCAGTAAGGGACAGGGGGACAATCAGCCCCAGCATTTT	CASSKGQGDNQPQHF
.	.	TRBJ2-7	TRBV7-8	TGTGCCAGCAGCTTCAGCAGGGGAGGGGGCGAGCAGTACTTC	CASSFSRGGGEQYF
.	.	TRBJ1-6	TRBV27	TGTGCCAGCACCCCATATGGTAGCTCCTATAATTCACCCCTCCACTTT	CASTPYGSSYNSPLHF
TRBD1	.	TRBJ1-5	TRBV3-1/TRBV3-2	TGTGCCAGCAGCCAAGCCCGGGACAGGGGTCAGCCCCAGCATTTT	CASSQARDRGQPQHF
TRBD1	.	TRBJ1-2	TRBV5-1	TGCGCCAGCAGCTTGGCCGGGACAGGGGCTGGCTACACCTTC	CASSLAGTGAGYTF
TRBD2	.	TRBJ2-1	TRBV5-1	TGCGCCAGCAGCTCGACGGGACTACTATACAATGAGCAGTTCTTC	CASSSTGLLYNEQFF
.	few	TRBJ1-4	TRBV25-1	TGTGCCAGCAGTGAAGTCCCGGGTAGGGGAAGCGAAAAACTGTTTTTT	CASSEVPGRGSEKLFF
.	.	TRBJ1-2	TRBV29-1	TGCAGCGTTTTGGACACCGTCTCAGCAGCTAACTATGGCTACACCTTC	CSVLDTVSAANYGYTF
.	.	TRBJ1-2	TRBV5-4	TGTGCCAGCAGCAGACAGGAAAACTATGGCTACACCTTC	CASSRQENYGYTF
.	once	TRBJ1-2	TRBV29-1	TGCAGCGTCGGGCAACAGGGAGACTATGGCTACACCTTC	CSVGQQGDYGYTF
.	.	TRBJ1-2	TRBV5-1	TGCGCCAGCAGCTTGGCTCGGGATTCCGGGGGAGGTCATGGCTACACCTTC	CASSLARDSGGGHGYTF
.	.	TRBJ1-6	TRBV6-5	TGTGCCAGCAGTCCTAACAGGGTCCCGAATTCACCCCTCCACTTT	CASSPNRVPNSPLHF
.	.	TRBJ1-2	TRBV7-3	TGTGCCAGCAGCTTAGGTCAAGGGGCCCTCACCTTC	CASSLGQGALTF
.	.	TRBJ2-2	TRBV30	TGTGCCTGGATGACGGGGGCGAACACCGGGGAGCTGTTTTTT	CAWMTGANTGELFF
.	.	TRBJ2-2	TRBV5-1	TGCGCCAGCAGCTTGTCCGGGGACACCGGGGAGCTGTTTTTT	CASSLSGDTGELFF
TRBD1	.	TRBJ1-5	TRBV7-9	TGTGCCAGCAGCTTAGCCGGGACAGACAATCAGCCCCAGCATTTT	CASSLAGTDNQPQHF
.	.	TRBJ2-3	TRBV19	TGTGCCAGTAGCCCATCCCCCTCAGGGGCAATTAACACAGATACGCAGTATTTT	CASSPSPSGAINTDTQYF
.	.	TRBJ2-3	TRBV7-9	TGTGCCAGCAGCTCCCAGACAGGCGGCACAGATACGCAGTATTTT	CASSSQTGGTDTQYF
TRBD1	.	TRBJ2-1	TRBV9	TGTGCCAGCAGCCCCGAACAGGGGGCCGGTGAGCAGTTCTTC	CASSPEQGAGEQFF
TRBD1	few	TRBJ1-1	TRBV25-1	TGTGCCAGCACCATGACAGGGGGCACTGAAGCTTTCTTT	CASTMTGGTEAFF
.	.	TRBJ1-2	TRBV4-3	TGCGCCAGCAGCCAAGACGCGGGGGCCGAGTCGGATGGCTACACCTTC	CASSQDAGAESDGYTF
.	.	TRBJ1-2	TRBV7-9	TGTGCCAGCAGCACTGCGGCCCCTAACTATGGCTACACCTTC	CASSTAAPNYGYTF
.	.	TRBJ2-7	TRBV10-2	TGCGCCAGCTCGGACAGCGCCTACGAGCAGTACTTC	CASSDSAYEQYF
.	.	TRBJ1-5	TRBV19	TGTGCCAGTAGTCTCCAGGATCAGCCCCAGCATTTT	CASSLQDQPQHF
TRBD1	.	TRBJ2-7	TRBV11-2	TGTGCCAGCAGCCCGACAGGGTCGGGCTACGAGCAGTACTTC	CASSPTGSGYEQYF
TRBD1	.	TRBJ2-1	TRBV19	TGTGCCAGTACCGCGGGACAGGGGGCCTACAATGAGCAGTTCTTC	CASTAGQGAYNEQFF
.	.	TRBJ1-1	TRBV9	TGTGCCAGCAGTCGAACTAGGTCTGGGGATGAAGCTTTCTTT	CASSRTRSGDEAFF
TRBD1	once	TRBJ2-7	TRBV20-1	TGCAGTGCTAGTAAAATCCGGGGCAGGGGGCTCTACGAGCAGTACTTC	CSASKIRGRGLYEQYF
.	.	TRBJ1-4	TRBV5-4	TGTGCCAGCAGCGGCGGGCCCAATGAAAAACTGTTTTTT	CASSGGPNEKLFF
TRBD1	.	TRBJ1-2	TRBV3-1/TRBV3-2	TGTGCCAGCAGCCGTACAGGGGGAGGTTACACCTTC	CASSRTGGGYTF
.	.	TRBJ1-3	TRBV4-1	TGCGCCAGCAGCGCTCACAGGGCCGGAAACACCATATATTTT	CASSAHRAGNTIYF